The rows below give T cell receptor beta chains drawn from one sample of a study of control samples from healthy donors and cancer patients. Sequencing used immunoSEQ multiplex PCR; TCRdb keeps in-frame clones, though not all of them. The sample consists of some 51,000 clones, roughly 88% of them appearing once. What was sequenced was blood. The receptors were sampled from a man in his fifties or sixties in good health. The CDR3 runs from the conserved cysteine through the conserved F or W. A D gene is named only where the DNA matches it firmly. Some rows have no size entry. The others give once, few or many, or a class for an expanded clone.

CASSNPKGIGSYNEQFF	TGTGCCAGCAGCAACCCGAAGGGGATCGGCTCCTACAATGAGCAGTTCTTC	NA	TRBV3-1/TRBV3-2	NA	TRBJ2-1
CASSSSGTSTDTQYF	TGTGCCAGTAGTTCCTCCGGGACTAGCACCGATACGCAGTATTTT	TRBD2	TRBV19	few	TRBJ2-3
CASSFGLSLYNEQFF	TGTGCCAGCAGCTTCGGACTAAGCTTGTACAATGAGCAGTTCTTC	NA	TRBV7-3	NA	TRBJ2-1
CASSIGDRFEAFF	TGTGCCAGTAGTATTGGGGACAGATTTGAAGCTTTCTTT	TRBD1	TRBV19	NA	TRBJ1-1
CASSSQAGAGELFF	TGTGCCAGCAGCTCCCAGGCCGGGGCCGGGGAGCTGTTTTTT	NA	TRBV7-3	NA	TRBJ2-2
CASSPLTGPRVETQYF	TGTGCCAGCAGCCCCTTGACAGGCCCTCGAGTAGAGACCCAGTACTTC	NA	TRBV14	NA	TRBJ2-5
CASSPRSADEKLFF	TGTGCCAGCAGCCCCCGCAGCGCCGATGAAAAACTGTTTTTT	NA	TRBV9	once	TRBJ1-4
CASNPQGAGGNTIYF	TGTGCCAGTAATCCACAGGGAGCTGGTGGAAACACCATATATTTT	NA	TRBV19	NA	TRBJ1-3
CASSYSTGGYEQYF	TGTGCCAGCAGTTACTCAACCGGCGGCTACGAGCAGTACTTC	NA	TRBV6-6	NA	TRBJ2-7
CASSARPGQGFLGYTF	TGTGCCAGCAGTGCCCGACCGGGACAGGGTTTTTTAGGCTACACCTTC	TRBD1	TRBV28	NA	TRBJ1-2
CASSPTSGNSAEQYF	TGTGCCAGCAGTCCGACTAGCGGGAATTCTGCCGAGCAGTACTTC	TRBD2	TRBV6-5	NA	TRBJ2-7
CASSLGHSYEQYF	TGTGCCAGCAGCTTAGGTCACTCCTACGAGCAGTACTTC	NA	TRBV11-1	NA	TRBJ2-7
CASSESLAEYNEQFF	TGTGCCAGCAGTGAATCGCTAGCGGAGTACAATGAGCAGTTCTTC	TRBD2	TRBV25-1	NA	TRBJ2-1
CATSETLGREQGDTQYF	TGTGCCACCAGTGAGACTCTTGGGCGGGAGCAGGGAGATACGCAGTATTTT	TRBD2	TRBV24-1	NA	TRBJ2-3
CASSLVAGTEQFF	TGTGCCAGCAGTTTGGTAGCGGGAACTGAGCAGTTCTTC	TRBD2	TRBV28	NA	TRBJ2-1
CASSLAQKGQTQYF	TGTGCCAGCAGTTTGGCCCAAAAAGGGCAGACCCAGTACTTC	NA	TRBV27	NA	TRBJ2-5
CASSYGLGYGYTF	TGTGCCAGCAGTTATGGGTTAGGCTATGGCTACACCTTC	NA	TRBV6-5	NA	TRBJ1-2
CASSSGPIGDEQFF	TGTGCCAGCAGCTCCGGCCCGATTGGAGATGAGCAGTTCTTC	NA	TRBV7-8	once	TRBJ2-1
CASSDMFKNIQYF	TGTGCCAGCAGTGACATGTTCAAAAACATTCAGTACTTC	NA	TRBV6-1	NA	TRBJ2-4
CASSHPGAGSNQPQHF	TGTGCCAGTAGTCACCCCGGGGCAGGGAGCAATCAGCCCCAGCATTTT	NA	TRBV19	NA	TRBJ1-5